This passage covers 25 T cell receptor beta chains from one sample sequenced in a study of T cells in Graves' hyperthyroidism and ophthalmopathy. The TCR beta CDR3 regions underwent amplification using RNA transcripts as the source. TCR CDR3 underwent first-round RT-PCR with the HTBI primer set. MiXCR, run by TCRdb on the multiplex PCR reads, gives a single entry per CDR3 protein. The data contain about 350,000 distinct CDR3 sequences, approximately 15% of them singletons. What was sequenced was blood. Source of these receptors: a woman in her 30s with Graves' hyperthyroidism.

This sequence joins TRBV9 and TRBJ2-1; 7 nucleotides line up with TRBD2. The CDR3 totals 14 residues. Trimming took 5 bases from V and 7 from J; bases not matched to a gene: 9. Germline V gives CDR1 SGDLS, CDR2 YYNGEE. CDR3 in DNA: TGTGCCAGCAGTACCATTGGGGGGGGGAATGAGCAGTTCTTC. The encoded protein is CASSTIGGGNEQFF.

This clonotype turned up a few times. The rearrangement uses TRBV7-9 and TRBJ2-5; TRBD1 is a possible D gene (6 bases). Germline V lookup: CDR1 SEHNR, CDR2 FQNEAQ (reference sequence). V lost 1 base to trimming and J lost 0 bases, with 9 bases between them. CDR3 size: 15 residues. CDR3 in amino acids: CASSLGDIYQETQYF. Written as DNA, the CDR3 is TGTGCCAGCAGCTTAGGGGACATATACCAAGAGACCCAGTACTTC.

This clonotype has just a few counts. V and J are TRBV5-8 and TRBJ2-5; 7 nucleotides align to TRBD1. Looked up from germline, CDR1 is SGHTS and CDR2 is YDEGEE. After removal of 3 bases from V and 0 bases from J, the junction contained 8 bases not matched to a gene. CDR3 length: 16 residues. Here the CDR3 reads CASSSRDRTYQETQYF. The CDR3 DNA follows: TGTGCCAGCAGCTCCCGGGACAGAACGTACCAAGAGACCCAGTACTTC.

This clonotype was seen many times. V and J are TRBV24-1 and TRBJ2-1; a weak D match, TRBD1 (6 bases). The CDR3 totals 16 residues. Germline-derived CDR1 and CDR2 are KGHDR and SFDVKD. Trimming stripped 8 bases from V and 4 bases from J, with 20 bases between. CDR3: CATIFYRDIPYNEQFF. In nucleotides, the CDR3 is TGTGCCACCATATTTTACAGGGACATTCCTTACAATGAGCAGTTCTTC.

This clonotype appeared many times. V usage is TRBV3-1 and J usage is TRBJ1-4, with TRBD1 identical over 7 bases. V dropped 6 bases and J dropped 8; count of bases not matched to a gene: 9. This CDR3 is built from 14 residues. Germline V CDR1 and CDR2: LGHDT, YNNKEL (reference sequence). The CDR3 region is CASRDGRGPEKLFF. The CDR3 coding sequence is TGTGCCAGCAGGGACGGGAGGGGGCCAGAAAAACTGTTTTTT.

This clonotype was seen ten or more times. This chain links TRBV7-8 with TRBJ1-5; tentatively, D is TRBD1 (5 bases). Germline CDR1 and CDR2: SGHVS and FQNEAQ. The CDR3 has 15 residues. With 4 bases removed from V and 0 bases from J, the gap between germline ends came to 10 bases. The CDR3 region has the DNA TGTGCCAGCAGCTCAGCAGGGATTAGCAATCAGCCCCAGCATTTT. Its protein is CASSSAGISNQPQHF.

The rearrangement uses TRBV19 and TRBJ2-2; 7 bases are a match to TRBD1. V lost 4 bases, J lost 6 bases, and 5 bases stayed unmatched. Germline loops: CDR1 LNHDA, CDR2 SQIVND (reference sequence). This CDR3 has 14 residues. The CDR3 loop is CASSTLQGPGELFF. As DNA, the CDR3 is TGTGCCAGTAGTACCCTACAGGGGCCCGGGGAGCTGTTTTTT. The full variable domain, its missing parts supplied by reference TRBV19 and TRBJ2-2, is DGGITQSPKYLFRKEGQNVTLSCEQNLNHDAMYWYRQDPGQGLRLIYYSQIVNDFQKGDIAEGYSVSREKKESFPLTVTSAQKNPTAFYLCASSTLQGPGELFFGEGSRLTVL.

This clonotype was observed many times. The chain joins TRBV7-9 to TRBJ2-1; D may be TRBD2 (9 bases). Germline CDR1 SEHNR, CDR2 FQNEAQ (reference sequence). The V end was cut by 5 bases, the J end by 0 bases, with 23 bases between. The length of the CDR3 is 19 residues. CDR3 protein: CASSPSGGRSGSSYNEQFF. The DNA for the CDR3 is TGTGCCAGCAGCCCTTCAGGGGGCCGTAGCGGGAGCTCCTACAATGAGCAGTTCTTC.

This clonotype was seen many times. This sequence joins TRBV29-1 and TRBJ2-7, with a tentative D call TRBD1 (5 bases). Germline CDR1 and CDR2: SQVTM and ANQGSEA. This CDR3 region has 13 residues. Between the trimmed V and J ends, which lost 4 bases and 3 bases, there was a span of 13 bases. This CDR3 reads CSVAPSRGYEQYF. CDR3 sequence (DNA): TGCAGCGTTGCGCCTAGTAGGGGCTACGAGCAGTACTTC.

This clonotype came up a few times. The V gene is TRBV30, the J gene TRBJ2-1; D is unresolved. Trimming took off 2 bases at V and 8 bases at J, with 10 bases between the two ends. CDR3 length equals 12 residues. Germline assignment: CDR1 GTSNPN and CDR2 SVGIG (reference sequence). The CDR3 loop is CAWSFRSDEQFF. The CDR3 DNA reads as TGTGCCTGGAGTTTTCGGAGCGATGAGCAGTTCTTC.

This rearrangement joins TRBV7-2 to TRBJ2-7, with D possibly being TRBD2 (6 bases). Germline V gene lookup returns CDR1 SGHTA and CDR2 FQGNSA. V shed 3 bases and J shed 4 bases, with 16 bases lying between them. The CDR3 extends over 15 amino acids. CDR3 DNA: TGTGCCAGCAGCTTCGGGGACGGGGGTTTGTACGAGCAGTACTTC. Translating it yields CASSFGDGGLYEQYF.

This clonotype turned up a few times. This chain connects TRBV28 to TRBJ2-7, with 9 bases fitting TRBD1. V trimming: 5 bases; J trimming: 3 bases; junction bases outside the gene matches: 5. CDR1 is MDHEN and CDR2 is SYDVKM in the germline V gene. The CDR3 length is 14 residues. The chain's CDR3 is CASSGGTGLYEQYF. DNA of the CDR3: TGTGCCAGCAGTGGGGGGACAGGGCTCTACGAGCAGTACTTC.

The sample holds many counts of this clonotype. The chain joins TRBV6-5 to TRBJ2-7, with D perhaps TRBD2 (5 bases). This CDR3 has 15 amino acids. Per germline, CDR1 MNHEY and CDR2 SVGAGI. Deletions cut 0 bases from V and 2 bases from J, with 11 bases between. The CDR3 region is CASSYSNGVTYEQYF. CDR3 in DNA: TGTGCCAGCAGTTACTCGAACGGGGTAACCTACGAGCAGTACTTC.

This clonotype has ten or more counts. In DNA form, the CDR3 reads TGTGCCAGCAGTTACTCGGCTTCTCTAGGCAATGAGCAGTTCTTC. This gives the protein CASSYSASLGNEQFF. V usage is TRBV6-5 and J usage is TRBJ2-1; D not certain. This CDR3 contains 15 residues. The germline V gene has CDR1 MNHEY and CDR2 SVGAGI. The V and J ends lost 0 bases and 6 bases respectively, with 12 bases between them.

This clonotype appeared a few times. It may be a read error: a sequence one base away is much more abundant. The chain combines TRBV2 with TRBJ2-2; D gene unclear. With 4 bases removed from V and 9 bases from J, the gap between germline ends came to 9 bases. The CDR3 contains 12 residues. CDR1 is SNHLY and CDR2 is FYNNEI in the germline V gene. The CDR3 loop is CASSVSRRELFF. CDR3 DNA: TGTGCCAGCAGTGTGAGCCGAAGGGAGCTGTTTTTT.

This clonotype was recorded at least ten times. V is TRBV2 and J is TRBJ2-2; a possible D gene is TRBD2 (6 bases). This CDR3 comprises 14 residues. Germline V gives CDR1 SNHLY, CDR2 FYNNEI. With 7 bases removed from V and 0 bases from J, the gap between germline ends came to 9 bases. CDR3 DNA sequence: TGTGCCAGCACGGAGGGACCGAACACCGGGGAGCTGTTTTTT. Encoded protein: CASTEGPNTGELFF.

This rearrangement joins TRBV6-5 to TRBJ1-4, with D unresolved. This CDR3 spans 15 amino acids. Trimming took 1 base from V and 3 from J, leaving 9 bases between them. Germline V gives CDR1 MNHEY, CDR2 SVGAGI. As DNA, the CDR3 is TGTGCCAGCAGTTACTTAGGAGGGTCTAATGAAAAACTGTTTTTT. Translated, it gives CASSYLGGSNEKLFF.

The chain links TRBV20-1 to TRBJ2-7, with 7 nucleotides matching TRBD1. The CDR3 totals 14 residues. With 6 bases clipped from V and 4 bases from J, the junction kept 12 bases outside the gene matches. From germline, CDR1 is DFQATT and CDR2 SNEGSKA (reference sequence). The CDR3 is CSATPRDSPYEQYF. DNA for the CDR3: TGCAGTGCCACCCCCCGGGACAGTCCTTACGAGCAGTACTTC.

This clonotype was seen many times. This chain uses TRBV12-3 or TRBV12-4 with TRBJ1-3, with unresolved D. CDR3 length: 15 residues. V was pared by 1 base and J by 0 bases, with 7 bases between. CDR3 region: CASSLGANSGNTIYF. The CDR3 nucleotides read TGTGCCAGCAGTTTAGGCGCCAACTCTGGAAACACCATATATTTT.

In this sample, this clonotype turned up a few times. This chain links TRBV20-1 with TRBJ2-5; 13 nucleotides align to TRBD2. CDR1 is DFQATT and CDR2 is SNEGSKA in the germline V gene (reference sequence). Unmatched junction bases numbered 13, after V lost 6 bases and J lost 6 bases. The CDR3 extends over 16 amino acids. Written as DNA, the CDR3 is TGCAGTGCCAGACGGACTAGCGGGAGTGTGGAAAAGACCCAGTACTTC. This codes for CSARRTSGSVEKTQYF.

In this sample, this clonotype turned up many times. This chain connects TRBV18 to TRBJ2-1, with 9 bases that match TRBD2. The J segment lost 8 bases and the V segment lost 3 bases, leaving 14 bases of the junction unmatched. This CDR3 is built from 17 residues. CDR1 KGHSH and CDR2 LQKENI come from the germline V gene. The CDR3 DNA reads TGTGCCAGCTCACCGTCGCTAGCGGGGAGGCTCGTCTATGAGCAGTTCTTC. It encodes CASSPSLAGRLVYEQFF. Full variable domain (missing parts from reference TRBV18 and TRBJ2-1): NAGVMQNPRHLVRRRGQEARLRCSPMKGHSHVYWYRQLPEEGLKFMVYLQKENIIDESGMPKERFSAEFPKEGPSILRIQQVVRGDSAAYFCASSPSLAGRLVYEQFFGPGTRLTVL.

This clonotype has more than one count but fewer than ten. The chain employs TRBV19 and TRBJ2-3, with 11 bases aligning to TRBD2. Trimming cost V 7 bases and J 3 bases; bases outside gene matches: 6. The CDR3 runs 15 residues. Germline lookup yields CDR1 LNHDA and CDR2 SQIVND (reference sequence). DNA of the CDR3: TGTGCCAGTAAGGTGGGGACTAGCGGAACAGATACGCAGTATTTT. Protein sequence: CASKVGTSGTDTQYF.

The chain employs TRBV15 and TRBJ2-6; D unresolved. Germline lookup yields CDR1 LNHNV and CDR2 YYDKDF (reference sequence). There are 14 residues in the CDR3. The V end was cut by 4 bases, the J end by 4 bases, with 8 bases between. The CDR3 nucleotides are TGTGCCACCAGCATGAGGCTAGGGGCCAACGTCCTGACTTTC. Translating gives CATSMRLGANVLTF.

This clonotype was recorded many times. The V and J genes are TRBV28 and TRBJ2-3; the D call may be TRBD1 or TRBD2 (6 bases each). The V gene's germline CDR1 is MDHEN and CDR2 SYDVKM. V was clipped by 6 bases and J by 7 bases, with 20 bases between them. The CDR3 is 15 amino acids. The CDR3 region has the DNA TGTGCCAGCAGCCCCCGGGGGAAGGGGGTTCATACGCAGTATTTT. Protein product: CASSPRGKGVHTQYF.

This clonotype was detected many times. CDR3 sequence: CSAKKPQGRQETQYF. Here the CDR3 DNA reads TGCAGTGCAAAAAAACCACAGGGGAGGCAAGAGACCCAGTACTTC. V and J are TRBV20-1 and TRBJ2-5; the D gene is possibly TRBD1 (7 bases). The CDR3 runs to 15 residues. Between the trimmed V and J ends, which lost 6 bases and 2 bases, there was a span of 19 bases. CDR1 is DFQATT, CDR2 SNEGSKA, per germline (reference sequence).